Detailed here is one T cell receptor (beta chain). Antigen unknown. The authors used template switching to add a universal primer site and gave cDNA unique molecular identifiers. MiXCR was run by TCRdb on the 5' RACE reads, yielding one entry per CDR3 protein. Here the sample spans around 160,000 distinct CDR3 sequences, around 3.4% being singletons. There were only healthy Caucasians among the donors. The data belong to a study of identical twins. Study-wide findings and caveats: Out-of-frame sharing of TCR alpha in monozygotic twins was underestimated by models. Partial confounding of zero-insertion analyses by invariant MAIT and iNKT cells was possible.

From germline, CDR1 is LNHNV and CDR2 YYDKDF (reference sequence). CDR3 length equals 15 residues. V lost 5 bases and J 3 bases, leaving 11 bases between the germline ends. The chain has TRBV15 and TRBJ1-6; D uncertain. This receptor was identified in a man between 18 and 35 years old in good health. Sequenced input: memory T cells sorted from blood. The CDR3 sequence: CATSSPLVYNSPLHF. In DNA, the CDR3 is TGTGCCACCAGCTCTCCGCTGGTCTATAATTCACCCCTCCACTTT.